This TCR beta chain was identified during a study of shared clonotypes between healthy human individuals. Study outcomes and limitations: Clonotype sharing among donors was expected to depend on sequencing depth. Several donors shared about 5% of their naive CD4 clonotypes.

Several immunoSEQ plates held equal portions of the genomic DNA taken from each subset. For sorted subsets, about 190 ng DNA per replicate equaled 30,000 or so T cell genomes. TCRdb keeps only in-frame clones here, not all; method: immunoSEQ multiplex PCR. Altogether 1,100,000 or so clones are present, 78% being singletons, with the ten largest covering roughly 0.56%. Comments on this clone: Its antigen remains unknown.

The sample consisted of memory CD4+ T cells from PBMCs. Described subset: CD45RA-negative fraction. This TCR derives from a man aged 18 to 35 in good health. Some clones in this sample may be carry-over from other donors' samples.

CDR3: CASSDRRNSPLHF. The CDR3 DNA follows: TGTGCCAGCAGTGACAGGAGAAATTCACCCCTCCACTTT. The rearrangement joins TRBV2 to TRBJ1-6; D gene uncertain. Germline loops: CDR1 SNHLY, CDR2 FYNNEI. The CDR3 covers 13 residues. Trimming took off 3 bases at V and 7 bases at J, with 7 bases between the two ends. The full variable domain, with the rest looked up from reference TRBV2 and TRBJ1-6, is EPEVTQTPSHQVTQMGQEVILRCVPISNHLYFYWYRQILGQKVEFLVSFYNNEISEKSEIFDDQFSVERPDGSNFTLKIRSTKLEDSAMYFCASSDRRNSPLHFGNGTRLTVT.